This T cell receptor beta chain comes out of a study of blood T cell repertoires in COVID-19. Using immunoSEQ multiplex PCR, the repertoire was profiled, and TCRdb retains in-frame clones only, with some absent. The repertoire holds 35,000 to 55,000 clones, with about 85% as singletons. Germline CDR1 GTSNPN, CDR2 SVGIG (reference sequence). The CDR3 is made up of 14 amino acids. Trimming removed 0 bases from V and 5 bases from J; junction bases left unmatched: 5. The V and J genes are TRBV30 and TRBJ1-1; 8 bases fit TRBD1. Specimen: peripheral blood. This sequence originates from a woman in her 70s in a cohort sampled during active COVID-19. The DNA of the CDR3 is TGTGCCTGGAGTGTAACACAGGGGGAAACTGAAGCTTTCTTT. This gives the protein CAWSVTQGETEAFF.